This passage covers 17 T cell receptor beta chains from one sample sequenced in a study of blood T cell repertoires in COVID-19. TCRdb's copy holds only in-frame clones and misses some; the assay was immunoSEQ multiplex PCR. The sample shows roughly 210,000 clones, about 87% of them seen only once. The sequencing input was peripheral blood. These receptors all come from a man between 65 and 80 years old with acute or convalescent COVID-19.

The chain couples TRBV3-1 (or the pseudogene TRBV3-2) to TRBJ1-1, with 9 nucleotides matching TRBD1. The germline V gene has CDR1 LGHDT and CDR2 YNNKEL (reference sequence). This CDR3 has 14 residues. V was clipped by 7 bases and J by 6 bases; unmatched bases: 9. CDR3 nucleotide sequence: TGTGCCAGCACCCCTCCCAGACAGGGGGCTGAAGCTTTCTTT. Its translation is CASTPPRQGAEAFF.

The gene calls are TRBV2 and TRBJ1-6; a possible D gene is TRBD1 (6 bases). The CDR3 is 17 amino acids. V lost 8 bases to trimming and J lost 0 bases, with 17 bases between them. The germline V gene has CDR1 SNHLY and CDR2 FYNNEI. For the CDR3, the DNA is TGTGCCAGCGGATATGGGGGCCCAGGCTCCTATAATTCACCCCTCCACTTT. Protein product: CASGYGGPGSYNSPLHF.

The rearrangement uses TRBV7-9 and TRBJ2-3; 10 bases fit TRBD2. The CDR3 loop spans 15 amino acids. V dropped 4 bases and J dropped 3; count of bases not matched to a gene: 4. CDR1 SEHNR and CDR2 FQNEAQ come from the germline V gene (reference sequence). The CDR3 DNA reads as TGTGCCAGCAGCTCCCTGACTAGCGGGACAGATACGCAGTATTTT. It specifies CASSSLTSGTDTQYF. The complete variable domain, with remaining parts taken from reference TRBV7-9 and TRBJ2-3, reads DTGVSQNPRHKITKRGQNVTFRCDPISEHNRLYWYRQTLGQGPEFLTYFQNEAQLEKSRLLSDRFSAERPKGSFSTLEIQRTEQGDSAMYLCASSSLTSGTDTQYFGPGTRLTVL.

The genes are TRBV25-1 and TRBJ1-6, with no clear D. This CDR3 spans 14 amino acids. CDR1 is MGHDK and CDR2 is SYGVNS in the germline V gene. V was clipped by 3 bases and J by 9 bases, with 12 bases between them. CDR3 protein: CASSENPRSSPLHF. The CDR3 coding sequence is TGTGCCAGCAGTGAGAACCCTCGGAGTTCACCCCTCCACTTT. Full variable domain (remainder filled in from reference TRBV25-1 and TRBJ1-6): EADIYQTPRYLVIGTGKKITLECSQTMGHDKMYWYQQDPGMELHLIHYSYGVNSTEKGDLSSESTVSRIRTEHFPLTLESARPSHTSQYLCASSENPRSSPLHFGNGTRLTVT.

The chain has TRBV11-2 and TRBJ2-1; the match to TRBD1 covers 9 bases. CDR3 length: 13 residues. The germline V gene has CDR1 SGHAT and CDR2 FQNNGV. With V trimmed by 5 bases and J by 15 bases, 11 bases remained unmatched. CDR3 sequence (DNA): TGTGCCAGCAGCCCCAGAGGGGGGACAGGGTCGTTCTTC. It specifies CASSPRGGTGSFF.

The chain employs TRBV5-5 and TRBJ1-4; D unclear. Deletions cut 4 bases from V and 7 bases from J, with 11 bases between. The CDR3 extends over 13 amino acids. Germline CDR1 and CDR2: SGHKS and YYEKEE (reference sequence). In nucleotides, the CDR3 is TGTGCCAGCAGCCTTGGCGTAGCTGAAAAACTGTTTTTT. The encoded protein is CASSLGVAEKLFF.

This clone is a singleton in its sample. The chain couples TRBV6-5 to TRBJ2-7, with D possibly matching TRBD2 (5 bases). Trimming removed 6 bases at V and 0 bases at J, with 15 bases between. CDR1 is MNHEY and CDR2 is SVGAGI in the germline V gene. This CDR3 is 15 amino acids long. The CDR3 DNA reads as TGTGCCAGCAGACCATTAAGCGGTGGCTCCTACGAGCAGTACTTC. Amino acids: CASRPLSGGSYEQYF.

The chain joins TRBV5-6 to TRBJ2-7, with 9 bases aligning to TRBD1. V lost 7 bases and J lost 3; bases outside the gene matches: 11. The CDR3 contains 15 residues. Germline values: CDR1 SGHDT, CDR2 YYEEEE. CDR3 region: CASDSGTGPNYEQYF. The CDR3 region has the DNA TGTGCCAGCGACTCCGGGACAGGGCCCAACTACGAGCAGTACTTC. The variable domain in full, with the rest retrieved from reference TRBV5-6 and TRBJ2-7, is DAGVTQSPTHLIKTRGQQVTLRCSPKSGHDTVSWYQQALGQGPQFIFQYYEEEERQRGNFPDRFSGHQFPNYSSELNVNALLLGDSALYLCASDSGTGPNYEQYFGPGTRLTVT.

The V gene is TRBV7-6, the J gene TRBJ2-1; 12 bases fit TRBD2. V shed 4 bases, J shed 5 bases, and the junction held 9 bases outside the gene matches. The CDR3 runs to 17 residues. From germline, CDR1 is SGHVS and CDR2 FNYEAQ. The CDR3 DNA reads TGTGCCAGCAGCTCAAGGACTAGCGGGGTAAGAGACAATGAGCAGTTCTTC. This sequence encodes CASSSRTSGVRDNEQFF.

This chain links TRBV3-1 (or the pseudogene TRBV3-2) with TRBJ2-7; D is undetermined. The CDR3 is 16 residues long. Germline CDR1 LGHDT, CDR2 YNNKEL (reference sequence). The ends were cut back, 3 bases at V and 0 bases at J, with 15 bases in the middle. The CDR3 region is CASSQYGSRSSYEQYF. The DNA of the CDR3 is TGTGCCAGCAGCCAGTATGGTAGCCGTAGCTCCTACGAGCAGTACTTC.

The chain links TRBV7-9 to TRBJ2-7, with TRBD2 matching 7 bases. Unmatched junction bases numbered 12, after V lost 1 base and J lost 6 bases. The germline gives CDR1 SEHNR, CDR2 FQNEAQ (reference sequence). The CDR3 is 16 residues long. CDR3 amino acids: CASSLGGAGVGGEQYF. In DNA, the CDR3 is TGTGCCAGCAGCTTAGGCGGGGCGGGAGTAGGAGGCGAGCAGTACTTC.

In its sample, this clone was seen once. The sample carries other DNA sequences with the same CDR3. The rearrangement links TRBV19 to TRBJ1-5; 9 bases agree with TRBD1. The CDR3 covers 12 residues. With 8 bases clipped from V and 7 bases from J, the junction kept 3 bases outside the gene matches. The germline CDR1 and CDR2 sequences are LNHDA and SQIVND (reference sequence). CDR3: CASGDRVQPQHF. The CDR3 coding sequence is TGTGCCAGTGGGGACAGGGTACAGCCCCAGCATTTT.

This clone was counted at least ten times. The CDR3 nucleotides read TGTGCCTGGAAAAACCTCGGTCGGGGTGGGAACACTGAAGCTTTCTTT. Protein: CAWKNLGRGGNTEAFF. The V call is TRBV30, the J call TRBJ1-1, with D hard to call. This CDR3 has 16 residues. Germline-derived CDR1 and CDR2 are GTSNPN and SVGIG (reference sequence). The ends were cut back, 4 bases at V and 1 base at J, with 19 bases in the middle.

The gene calls are TRBV19 and TRBJ2-1, with 9 bases lining up with TRBD2. This CDR3 region has 15 residues. Unmatched junction bases numbered 4, after V lost 5 bases and J lost 2 bases. Germline CDR1 reads LNHDA; CDR2 reads SQIVND (reference sequence). The CDR3 spells CASSSLAGAYNEQFF. The CDR3 coding sequence is TGTGCCAGTAGTTCATTAGCGGGAGCCTACAATGAGCAGTTCTTC.

A single count supports this clone. This rearrangement joins TRBV9 to TRBJ2-2; no definite D call. CDR1 and CDR2 from the germline V gene are SGDLS and YYNGEE. V gave up 0 bases and J gave up 5 bases, with 11 bases separating them. The CDR3 runs to 15 residues. Written as DNA, the CDR3 is TGTGCCAGCAGCGTAGGGTCGAGTCTTACCGGGGAGCTGTTTTTT. Translated, it gives CASSVGSSLTGELFF.

This sequence joins TRBV2 and TRBJ1-5; 7 positions match TRBD1. J lost 0 bases, V lost 9 bases, and 5 bases had no gene match. The CDR3 is 14 residues long. Germline-derived CDR1 and CDR2 are SNHLY and FYNNEI. CDR3 sequence reads: CASDRVYSNQPQHF. The DNA of the CDR3 is TGTGCCAGTGACAGGGTATATAGCAATCAGCCCCAGCATTTT.

The gene calls are TRBV5-6 and TRBJ1-1, with D maybe TRBD1 (6 bases). The length of the CDR3 is 15 residues. Trimming left V 2 bases short and J 0 bases short, with 11 bases between. In germline, CDR1 is SGHDT, CDR2 YYEEEE. The CDR3 reads CASSLFGQLNTEAFF. The CDR3 bases are TGTGCCAGCAGCTTATTTGGACAGTTGAACACTGAAGCTTTCTTT.